This entry concerns a single TCR beta chain. Trimming took 6 bases from V and 0 from J, leaving 8 bases between them. The CDR3 is 13 residues long. From germline, CDR1 is LNHDA and CDR2 SQIVND (reference sequence). The authors' processing: Amplification with reference gene primers provided the estimates of nucleated cell counts. Generated by immunoSEQ multiplex PCR, the TCRdb table keeps only in-frame clones and is missing some. V, J and clone size are those of that table, while D and trimming were read from the DNA. This table holds 150,000 to 200,000 clones, 70% to 85% found once. The data originate from a study of blood T cell repertoires in COVID-19. Across the study: Samples representing acute and convalescent COVID-19 were sourced from the United States, Italy and Spain.

This chain links TRBV19 with TRBJ1-1, with a weak D call TRBD1 (6 bases). This TCR was recovered from a woman older than 75 with acute or convalescent COVID-19. Sequencing was carried out using peripheral blood. CDR3 region: CASRTGMNTEAFF. DNA of the CDR3: TGTGCCAGTAGGACAGGAATGAACACTGAAGCTTTCTTT.